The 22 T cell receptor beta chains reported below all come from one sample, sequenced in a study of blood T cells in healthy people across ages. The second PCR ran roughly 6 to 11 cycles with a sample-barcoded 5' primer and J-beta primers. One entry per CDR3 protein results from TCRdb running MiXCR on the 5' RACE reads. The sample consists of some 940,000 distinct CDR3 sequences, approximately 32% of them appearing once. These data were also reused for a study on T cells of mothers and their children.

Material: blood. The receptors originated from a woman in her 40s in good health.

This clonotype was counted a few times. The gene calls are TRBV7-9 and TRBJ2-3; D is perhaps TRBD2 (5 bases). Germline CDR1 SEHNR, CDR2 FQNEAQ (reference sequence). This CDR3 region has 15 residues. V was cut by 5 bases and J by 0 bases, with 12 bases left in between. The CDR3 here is CASSLGVTSTDTQYF. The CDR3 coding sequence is TGTGCCAGCAGCCTGGGAGTTACTAGCACAGATACGCAGTATTTT.

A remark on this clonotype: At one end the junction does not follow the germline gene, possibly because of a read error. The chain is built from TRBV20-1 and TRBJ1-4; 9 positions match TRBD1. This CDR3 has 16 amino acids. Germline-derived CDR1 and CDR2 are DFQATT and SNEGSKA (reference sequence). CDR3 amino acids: CSAAGSVQGASEELFF. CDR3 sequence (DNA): TGCAGTGCTGCCGGATCCGTACAGGGGGCGAGTGAAGAACTGTTTTTT.

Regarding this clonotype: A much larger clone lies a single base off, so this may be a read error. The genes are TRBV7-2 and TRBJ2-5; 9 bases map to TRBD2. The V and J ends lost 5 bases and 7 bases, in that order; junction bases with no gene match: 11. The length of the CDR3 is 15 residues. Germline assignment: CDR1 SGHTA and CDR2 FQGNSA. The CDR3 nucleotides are TGTGCCAGCAGCCCCCAAGCGGGGGGCTATGGGACCCAGTACTTC. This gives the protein CASSPQAGGYGTQYF. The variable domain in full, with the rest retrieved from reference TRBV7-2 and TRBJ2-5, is GAGVSQSPSNKVTEKGKDVELRCDPISGHTALYWYRQSLGQGLEFLIYFQGNSAPDKSGLPSDRFSAERTGGSVSTLTIQRTQQEDSAVYLCASSPQAGGYGTQYFGPGTRLLVL.

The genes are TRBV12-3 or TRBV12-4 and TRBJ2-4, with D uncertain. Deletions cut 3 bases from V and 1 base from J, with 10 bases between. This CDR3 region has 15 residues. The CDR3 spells CASSLVEGAKNIQYF. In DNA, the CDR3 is TGTGCCAGCAGTTTGGTGGAAGGGGCCAAAAACATTCAGTACTTC.

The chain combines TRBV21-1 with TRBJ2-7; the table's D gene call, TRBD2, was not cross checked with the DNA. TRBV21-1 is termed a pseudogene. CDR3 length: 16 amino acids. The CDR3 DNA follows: TGTGCCAGCAGCAAAGCTGGGACTAGCGGGAGCTACGAGCAGTACTTC. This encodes CASSKAGTSGSYEQYF.

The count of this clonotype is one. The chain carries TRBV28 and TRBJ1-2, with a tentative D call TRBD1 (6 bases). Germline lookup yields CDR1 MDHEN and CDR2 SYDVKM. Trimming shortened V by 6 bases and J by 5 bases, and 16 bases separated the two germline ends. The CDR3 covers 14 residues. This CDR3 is CASSPTDRHYGYTF. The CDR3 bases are TGTGCCAGCAGCCCCACCGACAGGCATTATGGCTACACCTTC.

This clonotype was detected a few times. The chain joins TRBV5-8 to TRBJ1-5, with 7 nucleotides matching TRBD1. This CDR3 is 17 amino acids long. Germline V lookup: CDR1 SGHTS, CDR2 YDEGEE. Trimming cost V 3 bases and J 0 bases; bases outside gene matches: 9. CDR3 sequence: CASSSGQLSNSNQPQHF. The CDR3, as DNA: TGTGCCAGCAGCTCGGGACAGCTAAGTAATAGCAATCAGCCCCAGCATTTT.

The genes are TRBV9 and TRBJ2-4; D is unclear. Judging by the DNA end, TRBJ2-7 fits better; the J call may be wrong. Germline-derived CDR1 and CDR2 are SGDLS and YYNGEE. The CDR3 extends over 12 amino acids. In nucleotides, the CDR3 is TGTGCCAGCAGCGGCACCGTGGACGAGCAGTACTTC. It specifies CASSGTVDEQYF.

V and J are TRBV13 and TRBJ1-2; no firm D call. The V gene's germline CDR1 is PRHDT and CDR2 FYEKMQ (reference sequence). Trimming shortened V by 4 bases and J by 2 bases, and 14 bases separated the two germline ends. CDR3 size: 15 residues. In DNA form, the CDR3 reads TGTGCCAGCAGCTCCGTATTAACAGAGAACTATGGCTACACCTTC. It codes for CASSSVLTENYGYTF.

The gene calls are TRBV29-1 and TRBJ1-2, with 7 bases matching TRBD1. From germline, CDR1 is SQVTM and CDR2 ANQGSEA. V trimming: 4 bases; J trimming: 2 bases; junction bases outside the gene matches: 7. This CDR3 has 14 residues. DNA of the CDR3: TGCAGCGTTGGAGGGGTAGGGGGCAACTATGGCTACACCTTC. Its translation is CSVGGVGGNYGYTF. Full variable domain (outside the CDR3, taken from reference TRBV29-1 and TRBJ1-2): SAVISQKPSRDICQRGTSLTIQCQVDSQVTMMFWYRQQPGQSLTLIATANQGSEATYESGFVIDKFPISRPNLTFSTLTVSNMSPEDSSIYLCSVGGVGGNYGYTFGSGTRLTVV.

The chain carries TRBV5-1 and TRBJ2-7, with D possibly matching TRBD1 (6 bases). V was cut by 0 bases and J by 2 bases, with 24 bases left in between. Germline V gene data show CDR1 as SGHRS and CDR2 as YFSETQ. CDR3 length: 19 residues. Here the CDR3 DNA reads TGCGCCAGCAGCTTGGCCCCCCAAAATGGACAGAGCCTTGCCTACGAGCAGTACTTC. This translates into CASSLAPQNGQSLAYEQYF.

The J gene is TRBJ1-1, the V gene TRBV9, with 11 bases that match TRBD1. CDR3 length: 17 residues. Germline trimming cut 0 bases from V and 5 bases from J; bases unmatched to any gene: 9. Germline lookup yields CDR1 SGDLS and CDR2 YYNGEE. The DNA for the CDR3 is TGTGCCAGCAGCGTAGAGGACAGGGGGCTTCGGGGGACTGAAGCTTTCTTT. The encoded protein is CASSVEDRGLRGTEAFF.

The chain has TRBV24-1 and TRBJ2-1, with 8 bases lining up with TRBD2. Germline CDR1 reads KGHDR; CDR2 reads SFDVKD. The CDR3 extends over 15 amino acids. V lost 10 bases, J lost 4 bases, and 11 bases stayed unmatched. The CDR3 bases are TGTGCCACGCGCGCGGGGGGACTCTTTTACAATGAGCAGTTCTTC. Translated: CATRAGGLFYNEQFF.

The CDR3 DNA is TGTGCCAGCAGTTTTGTCCGGAGGGACACTGAAGCTTTCTTT. Translated: CASSFVRRDTEAFF. V and J are TRBV12-3 or TRBV12-4 and TRBJ1-1; D ambiguous. Trimming took 3 bases from V and 3 from J, leaving 11 bases between them. This CDR3 region has 14 residues.

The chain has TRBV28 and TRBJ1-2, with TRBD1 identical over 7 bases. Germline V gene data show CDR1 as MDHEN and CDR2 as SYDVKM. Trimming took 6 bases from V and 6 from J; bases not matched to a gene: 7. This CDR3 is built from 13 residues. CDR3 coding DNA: TGTGCCAGCAGACCTACAGGGGACCATGGCTACACCTTC. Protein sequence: CASRPTGDHGYTF.

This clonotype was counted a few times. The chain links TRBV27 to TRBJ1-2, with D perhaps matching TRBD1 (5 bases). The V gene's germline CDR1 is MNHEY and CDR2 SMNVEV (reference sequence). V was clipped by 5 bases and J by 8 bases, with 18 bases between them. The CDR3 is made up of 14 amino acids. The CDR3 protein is CASSVVWGVTGYTF. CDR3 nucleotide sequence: TGTGCCAGCAGTGTTGTTTGGGGGGTTACGGGCTACACCTTC.

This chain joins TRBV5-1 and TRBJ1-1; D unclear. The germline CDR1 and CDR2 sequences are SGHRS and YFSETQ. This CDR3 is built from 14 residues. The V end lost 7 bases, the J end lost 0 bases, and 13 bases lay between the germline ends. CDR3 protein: CASRTDNLNTEAFF. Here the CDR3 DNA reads TGCGCCAGCCGGACTGACAATCTGAACACTGAAGCTTTCTTT. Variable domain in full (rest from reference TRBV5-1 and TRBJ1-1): KAGVTQTPRYLIKTRGQQVTLSCSPISGHRSVSWYQQTPGQGLQFLFEYFSETQRNKGNFPGRFSGRQFSNSRSEMNVSTLELGDSALYLCASRTDNLNTEAFFGQGTRLTVV.

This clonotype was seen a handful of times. The CDR3 DNA reads as TGTGCCAGCAGCTCTGGCGACAGGGTCAAAGCTTTCTTT. Translating gives CASSSGDRVKAFF. The genes are TRBV7-2 and TRBJ1-1, with 7 positions matching TRBD1. Unmatched junction bases numbered 8, after V lost 4 bases and J lost 9 bases. The CDR3 is made up of 13 amino acids. Germline V gene lookup returns CDR1 SGHTA and CDR2 FQGNSA.

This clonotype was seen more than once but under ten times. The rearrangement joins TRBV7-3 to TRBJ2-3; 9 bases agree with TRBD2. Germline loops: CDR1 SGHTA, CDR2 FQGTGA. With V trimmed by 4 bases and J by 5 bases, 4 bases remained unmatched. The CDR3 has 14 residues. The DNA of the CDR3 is TGTGCCAGCAGCTATAGCGGGGGCGGAGATACGCAGTATTTT. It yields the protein CASSYSGGGDTQYF.

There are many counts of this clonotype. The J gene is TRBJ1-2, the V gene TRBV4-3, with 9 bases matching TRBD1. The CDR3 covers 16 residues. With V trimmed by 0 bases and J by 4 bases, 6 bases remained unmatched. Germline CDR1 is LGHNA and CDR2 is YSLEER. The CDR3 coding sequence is TGCGCCAGCAGCCAAGATGGGACAGGGAGTCGCTATGGCTACACCTTC. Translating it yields CASSQDGTGSRYGYTF.

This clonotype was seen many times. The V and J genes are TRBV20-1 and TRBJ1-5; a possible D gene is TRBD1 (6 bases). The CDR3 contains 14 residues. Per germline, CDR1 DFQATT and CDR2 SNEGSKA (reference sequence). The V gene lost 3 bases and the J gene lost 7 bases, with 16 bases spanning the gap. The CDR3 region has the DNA TGCAGTGCTAGCATCCCCAGGGGACGGCAGCCCCAGCATTTT. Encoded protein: CSASIPRGRQPQHF.

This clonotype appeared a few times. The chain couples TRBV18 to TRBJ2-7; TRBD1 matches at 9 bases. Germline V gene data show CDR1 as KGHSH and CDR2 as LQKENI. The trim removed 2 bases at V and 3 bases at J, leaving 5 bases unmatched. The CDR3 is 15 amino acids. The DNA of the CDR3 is TGTGCCAGCTCACCAATGGGGACAGGGTTCTACGAGCAGTACTTC. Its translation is CASSPMGTGFYEQYF.